This T cell receptor beta chain was found in a study of shared clonotypes between healthy human individuals. Trimming took 2 bases from V and 2 from J, leaving 10 bases between them. The CDR3 covers 15 residues. The V gene's germline CDR1 is LNHDA and CDR2 SQIVND (reference sequence). Assay used: immunoSEQ multiplex PCR; TCRdb lists only in-frame clones, some missing. The data contain 2,500,000 or so clones, 85% to 95% of them singletons. V gene TRBV19 combines with J gene TRBJ2-1, with D tentatively TRBD1 (6 bases). Source material: naive CD4+ T cells from PBMCs. This sample's subset: CD45RA+ positively selected. This TCR derives from a man in his late teens or twenties in good health. Some clones in this sample may be carry-over from other donors' samples. The CDR3 DNA follows: TGTGCCAGTAGTATAAGGGACAAGACCTACAATGAGCAGTTCTTC. Translation gives CASSIRDKTYNEQFF.